This paragraph reports one T cell receptor (beta chain). Its antigen is as yet unknown. These data belong to a study of T-cell memory formation after mild COVID-19. V lost 5 bases and J lost 0; bases outside the gene matches: 6. Germline values: CDR1 SGHTA, CDR2 FQGNSA. The CDR3 consists of 16 residues. Findings and caveats of the study: While clones contracting from day 15 to 85 were balanced between CD4 and CD8, later expanders leaned CD4+. The pre-infection memory compartment contained some responding clones, suggesting cross-reactive memory joined.

TCRdb re-called the 5' RACE reads with MiXCR, one entry per CDR3 protein. The sample lists hundreds of thousands of distinct CDR3 sequences; around 28% were seen once. This chain joins TRBV7-2 and TRBJ2-3; TRBD1 agrees at 9 bases. This receptor was taken from an adult woman who had mild COVID-19 (a few samples of this study predate the infection). Cell type and time point are not known. Material for sequencing was PBMCs or a T cell subset sorted from them (not recorded which). For the CDR3, the DNA is TGTGCCAGCAGCGTTGGGACAGGGCTTAGCACAGATACGCAGTATTTT. Encoded protein: CASSVGTGLSTDTQYF.